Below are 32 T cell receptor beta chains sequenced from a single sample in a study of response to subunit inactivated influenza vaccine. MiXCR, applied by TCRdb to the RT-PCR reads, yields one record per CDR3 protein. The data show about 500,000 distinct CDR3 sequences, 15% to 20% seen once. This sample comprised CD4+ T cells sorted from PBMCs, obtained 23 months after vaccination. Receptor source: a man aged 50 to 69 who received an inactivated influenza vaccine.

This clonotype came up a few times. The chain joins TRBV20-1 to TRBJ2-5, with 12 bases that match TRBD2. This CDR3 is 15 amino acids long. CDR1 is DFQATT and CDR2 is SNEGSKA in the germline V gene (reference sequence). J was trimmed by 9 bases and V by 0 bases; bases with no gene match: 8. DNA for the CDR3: TGCAGTGCTAGAGATGAGGGACTAGCGGGTATACCCCAGTACTTC. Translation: CSARDEGLAGIPQYF.

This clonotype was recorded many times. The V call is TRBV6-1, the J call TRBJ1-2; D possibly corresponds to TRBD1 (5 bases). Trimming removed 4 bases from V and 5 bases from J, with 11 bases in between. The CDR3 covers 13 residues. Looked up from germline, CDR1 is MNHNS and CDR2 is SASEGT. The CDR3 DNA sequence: TGTGCCAGCAGTGGCAGGGACGGGTATGGCTACACCTTC. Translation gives CASSGRDGYGYTF.

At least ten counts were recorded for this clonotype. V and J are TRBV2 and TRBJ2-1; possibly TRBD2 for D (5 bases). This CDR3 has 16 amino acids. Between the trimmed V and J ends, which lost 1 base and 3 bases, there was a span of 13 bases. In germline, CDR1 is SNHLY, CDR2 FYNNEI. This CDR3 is CASSEERLSGYNEQFF. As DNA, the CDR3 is TGTGCCAGCAGTGAAGAACGACTCAGCGGCTACAATGAGCAGTTCTTC.

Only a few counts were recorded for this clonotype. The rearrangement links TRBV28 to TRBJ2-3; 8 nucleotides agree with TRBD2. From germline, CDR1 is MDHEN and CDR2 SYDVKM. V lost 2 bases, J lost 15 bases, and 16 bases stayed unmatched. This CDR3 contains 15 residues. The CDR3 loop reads CASSLGGLAGLWHYF. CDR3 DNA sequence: TGTGCCAGCAGTTTAGGTGGGCTAGCGGGCCTATGGCATTATTTT.

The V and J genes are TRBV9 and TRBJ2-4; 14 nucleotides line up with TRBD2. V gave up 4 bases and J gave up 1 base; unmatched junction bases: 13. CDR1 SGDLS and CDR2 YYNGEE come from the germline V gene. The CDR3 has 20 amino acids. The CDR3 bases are TGTGCCAGCAGCTCATCTTCGGGACTAGCGGGAGTTCTTGCCAAAAACATTCAGTACTTC. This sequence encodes CASSSSSGLAGVLAKNIQYF.

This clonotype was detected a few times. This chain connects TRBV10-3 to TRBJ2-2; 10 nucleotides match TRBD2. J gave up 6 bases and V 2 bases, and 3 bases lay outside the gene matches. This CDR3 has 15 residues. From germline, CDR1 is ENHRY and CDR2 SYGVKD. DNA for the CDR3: TGTGCCATCAGTGAGGCTAGCGGGAGCCCCGGGGAGCTGTTTTTT. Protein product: CAISEASGSPGELFF.

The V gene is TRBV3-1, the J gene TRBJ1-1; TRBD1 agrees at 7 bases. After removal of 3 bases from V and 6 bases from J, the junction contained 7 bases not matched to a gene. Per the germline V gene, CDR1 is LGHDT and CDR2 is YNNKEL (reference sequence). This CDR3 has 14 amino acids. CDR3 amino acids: CASSHATGVAEAFF. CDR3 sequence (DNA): TGTGCCAGCAGCCATGCTACAGGGGTCGCTGAAGCTTTCTTT.

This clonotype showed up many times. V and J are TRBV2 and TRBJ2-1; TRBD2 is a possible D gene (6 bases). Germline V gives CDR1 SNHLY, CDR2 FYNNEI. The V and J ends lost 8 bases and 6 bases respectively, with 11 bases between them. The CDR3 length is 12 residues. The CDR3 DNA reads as TGTGCCAGCGGAGCGGGCCCCAATGAGCAGTTCTTC. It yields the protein CASGAGPNEQFF.

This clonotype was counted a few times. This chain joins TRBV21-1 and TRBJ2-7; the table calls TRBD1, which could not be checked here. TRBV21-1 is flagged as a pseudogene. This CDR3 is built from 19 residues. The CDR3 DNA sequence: TGTGCCAGCAGCAATCCTCAAATTATCCCGAGCAGGGGCTTCCACGAGCAGTACTTC. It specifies CASSNPQIIPSRGFHEQYF.

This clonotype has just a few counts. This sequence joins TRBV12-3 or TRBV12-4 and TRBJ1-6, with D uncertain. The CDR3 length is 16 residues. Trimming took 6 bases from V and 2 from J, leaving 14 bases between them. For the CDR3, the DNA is TGTGCCAGCAGACCCGGGGTATACCCCTATAATTCACCCCTCCACTTT. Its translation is CASRPGVYPYNSPLHF.

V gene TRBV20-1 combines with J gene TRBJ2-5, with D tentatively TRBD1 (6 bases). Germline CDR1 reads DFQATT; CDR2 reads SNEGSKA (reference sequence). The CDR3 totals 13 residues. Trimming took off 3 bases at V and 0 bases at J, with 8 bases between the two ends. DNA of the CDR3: TGCAGTGCTAGCGGACAGTACCAAGAGACCCAGTACTTC. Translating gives CSASGQYQETQYF.

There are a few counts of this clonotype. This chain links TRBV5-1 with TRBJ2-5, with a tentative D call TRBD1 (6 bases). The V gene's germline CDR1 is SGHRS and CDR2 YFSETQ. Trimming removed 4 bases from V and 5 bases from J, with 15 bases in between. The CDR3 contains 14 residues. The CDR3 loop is CASSRTGTRETQYF. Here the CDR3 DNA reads TGCGCCAGCAGCCGAACAGGGACCCGGGAGACCCAGTACTTC. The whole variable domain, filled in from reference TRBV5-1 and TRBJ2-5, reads KAGVTQTPRYLIKTRGQQVTLSCSPISGHRSVSWYQQTPGQGLQFLFEYFSETQRNKGNFPGRFSGRQFSNSRSEMNVSTLELGDSALYLCASSRTGTRETQYFGPGTRLLVL.

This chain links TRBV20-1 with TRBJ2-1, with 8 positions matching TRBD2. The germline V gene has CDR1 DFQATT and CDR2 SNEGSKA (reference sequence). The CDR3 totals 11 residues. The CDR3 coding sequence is TGCAGCCCCGGGACTAGCAATGAGCAGTTCTTC. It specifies CSPGTSNEQFF.

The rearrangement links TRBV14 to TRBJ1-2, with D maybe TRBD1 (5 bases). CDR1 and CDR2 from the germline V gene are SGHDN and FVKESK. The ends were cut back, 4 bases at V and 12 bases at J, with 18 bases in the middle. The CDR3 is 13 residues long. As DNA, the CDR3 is TGTGCCAGCAGCCTGCTGGCATCGGGGCCGCACACCTTC. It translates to CASSLLASGPHTF.

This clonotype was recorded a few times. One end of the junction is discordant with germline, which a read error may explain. The CDR3, as DNA: TGTGCCGGGGCGAGGACCCAAGAGACCCAGTACTTC. Protein sequence: CAGARTQETQYF. The chain recombines TRBV29-1 with TRBJ2-5; D could derive from TRBD1 or TRBD2 (5 bases each). The CDR3 spans 12 residues. Germline V gives CDR1 SQVTM, CDR2 ANQGSEA.

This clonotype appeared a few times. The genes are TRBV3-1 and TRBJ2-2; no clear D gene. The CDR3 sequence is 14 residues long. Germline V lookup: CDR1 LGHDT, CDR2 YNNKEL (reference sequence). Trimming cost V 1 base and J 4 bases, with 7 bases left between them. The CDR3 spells CASSQGGSTGELFF. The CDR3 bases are TGTGCCAGCAGCCAAGGGGGATCCACCGGGGAGCTGTTTTTT. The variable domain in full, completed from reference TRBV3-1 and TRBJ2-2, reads DTAVSQTPKYLVTQMGNDKSIKCEQNLGHDTMYWYKQDSKKFLKIMFSYNNKELIINETVPNRFSPKSPDKAHLNLHINSLELGDSAVYFCASSQGGSTGELFFGEGSRLTVL.

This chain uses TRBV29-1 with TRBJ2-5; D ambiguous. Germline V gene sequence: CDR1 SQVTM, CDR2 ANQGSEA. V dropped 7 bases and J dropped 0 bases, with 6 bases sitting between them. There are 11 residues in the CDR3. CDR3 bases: TGCAGCGCCGGTTACCAAGAGACCCAGTACTTC. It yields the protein CSAGYQETQYF.

The CDR3 protein is CASSFASGAGYTQYF. The CDR3 DNA follows: TGTGCCAGCAGTTTTGCCAGCGGGGCTGGGTATACGCAGTATTTT. The chain links TRBV12-3 or TRBV12-4 to TRBJ2-3; 7 nucleotides match TRBD2. This CDR3 spans 15 amino acids. After removal of 3 bases from V and 7 bases from J, the junction contained 10 bases not matched to a gene.

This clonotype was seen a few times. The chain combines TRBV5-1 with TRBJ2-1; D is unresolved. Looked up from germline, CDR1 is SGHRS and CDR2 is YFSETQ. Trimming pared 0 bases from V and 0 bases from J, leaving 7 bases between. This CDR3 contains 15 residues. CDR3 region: CASSLDTGSYNEQFF. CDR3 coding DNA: TGCGCCAGCAGCTTGGACACGGGCTCCTACAATGAGCAGTTCTTC.

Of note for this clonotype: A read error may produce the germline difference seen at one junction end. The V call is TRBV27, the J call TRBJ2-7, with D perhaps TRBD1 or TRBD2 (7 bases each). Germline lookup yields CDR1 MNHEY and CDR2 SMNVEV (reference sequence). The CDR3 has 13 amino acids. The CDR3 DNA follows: TGTTCCAGCAGTGAGACAGGGAGGGCCGAGCAGTACTTC. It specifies CSSSETGRAEQYF.

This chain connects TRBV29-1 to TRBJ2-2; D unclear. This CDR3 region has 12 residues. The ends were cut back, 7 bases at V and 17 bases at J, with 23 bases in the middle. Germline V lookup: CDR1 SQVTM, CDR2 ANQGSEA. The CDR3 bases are TGCAGCGGCAATGACGGTGAAGGAAGGAGCTTTTTT. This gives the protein CSGNDGEGRSFF.

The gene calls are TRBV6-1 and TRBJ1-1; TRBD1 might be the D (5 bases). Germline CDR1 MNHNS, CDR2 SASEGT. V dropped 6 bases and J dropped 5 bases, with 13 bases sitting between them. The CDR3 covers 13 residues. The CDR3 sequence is CASSGTWGTEAFF. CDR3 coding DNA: TGTGCCAGCAGCGGGACTTGGGGGACTGAAGCTTTCTTT.

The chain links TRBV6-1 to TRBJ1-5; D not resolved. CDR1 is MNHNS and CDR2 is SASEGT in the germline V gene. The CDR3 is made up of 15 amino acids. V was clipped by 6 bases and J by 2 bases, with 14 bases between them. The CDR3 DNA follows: TGTGCCAGCAGGGCTGGCACCTTGGGCAATCAGCCCCAGCATTTT. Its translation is CASRAGTLGNQPQHF.

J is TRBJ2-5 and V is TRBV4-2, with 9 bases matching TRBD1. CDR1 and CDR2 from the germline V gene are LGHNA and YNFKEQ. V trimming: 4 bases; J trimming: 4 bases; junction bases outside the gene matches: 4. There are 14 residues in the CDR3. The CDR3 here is CASSPTGGSETQYF. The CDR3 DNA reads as TGTGCCAGCAGCCCGACAGGGGGGTCAGAGACCCAGTACTTC.

As DNA, the CDR3 is TGTGCCAGCAACAACCTAGCGGGGGCCTACAATGAGCAGTTCTTC. Its protein is CASNNLAGAYNEQFF. The chain employs TRBV6-2 or TRBV6-3 and TRBJ2-1; 10 bases are shared with TRBD2. The CDR3 is 15 amino acids. Germline values: CDR1 MNHEY, CDR2 SVGEGT. The V and J ends lost 7 bases and 2 bases, in that order; junction bases with no gene match: 5.

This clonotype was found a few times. CDR3 region: CASTPSPGGYEQYF. CDR3 in DNA: TGTGCCAGCACCCCAAGTCCAGGGGGCTACGAGCAGTACTTC. V gene TRBV16 combines with J gene TRBJ2-7, with 7 bases lining up with TRBD1. This CDR3 is 14 amino acids long. The germline CDR1 and CDR2 sequences are KGHSY and FQNENV. V shed 7 bases and J 3 bases; nucleotides not matched to a gene: 9.

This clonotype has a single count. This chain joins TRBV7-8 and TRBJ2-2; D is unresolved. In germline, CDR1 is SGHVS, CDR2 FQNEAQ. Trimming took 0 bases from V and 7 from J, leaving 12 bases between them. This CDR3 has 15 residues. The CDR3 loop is CASSLARCRNGELFF. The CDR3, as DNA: TGTGCCAGCAGCTTAGCGCGGTGCAGGAACGGGGAGCTGTTTTTT. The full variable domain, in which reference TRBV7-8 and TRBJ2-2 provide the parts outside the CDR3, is GAGVSQSPRYKVAKRGQDVALRCDPISGHVSLFWYQQALGQGPEFLTYFQNEAQLDKSGLPSDRFFAERPEGSVSTLKIQRTQQEDSAVYLCASSLARCRNGELFFGEGSRLTVL.

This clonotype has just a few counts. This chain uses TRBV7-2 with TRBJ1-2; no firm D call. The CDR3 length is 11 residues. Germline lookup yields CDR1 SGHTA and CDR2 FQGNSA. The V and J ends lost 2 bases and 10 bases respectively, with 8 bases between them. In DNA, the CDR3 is TGTGCCAGCAGCTTAACCGCAGACTACACCTTC. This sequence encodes CASSLTADYTF.

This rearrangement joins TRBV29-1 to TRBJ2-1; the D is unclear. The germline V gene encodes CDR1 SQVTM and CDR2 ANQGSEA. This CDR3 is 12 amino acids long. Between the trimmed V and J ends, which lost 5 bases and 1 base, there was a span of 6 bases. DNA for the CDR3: TGCAGCGTTCAAGGGTCCTACAATGAGCAGTTCTTC. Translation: CSVQGSYNEQFF.

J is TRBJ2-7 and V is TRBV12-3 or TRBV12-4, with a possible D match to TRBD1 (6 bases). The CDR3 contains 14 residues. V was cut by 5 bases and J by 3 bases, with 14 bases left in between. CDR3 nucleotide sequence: TGTGCCAGCAGTCCCGGACAGTTCGACTACGAGCAGTACTTC. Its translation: CASSPGQFDYEQYF.

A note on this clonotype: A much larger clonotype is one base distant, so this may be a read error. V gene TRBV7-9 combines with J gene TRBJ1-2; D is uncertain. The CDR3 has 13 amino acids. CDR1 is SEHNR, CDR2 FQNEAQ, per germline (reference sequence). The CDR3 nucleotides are TGTGCCAGCGGCTTAGACCTAAACTATGGCTACACCTTC. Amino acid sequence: CASGLDLNYGYTF.

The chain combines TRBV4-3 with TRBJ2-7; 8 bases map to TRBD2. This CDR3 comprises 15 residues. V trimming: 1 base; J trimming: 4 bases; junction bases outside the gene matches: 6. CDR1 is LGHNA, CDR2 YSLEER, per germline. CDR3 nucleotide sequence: TGCGCCAGCAGCCAAGGGACTAGCACCGTATACGAGCAGTACTTC. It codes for CASSQGTSTVYEQYF.